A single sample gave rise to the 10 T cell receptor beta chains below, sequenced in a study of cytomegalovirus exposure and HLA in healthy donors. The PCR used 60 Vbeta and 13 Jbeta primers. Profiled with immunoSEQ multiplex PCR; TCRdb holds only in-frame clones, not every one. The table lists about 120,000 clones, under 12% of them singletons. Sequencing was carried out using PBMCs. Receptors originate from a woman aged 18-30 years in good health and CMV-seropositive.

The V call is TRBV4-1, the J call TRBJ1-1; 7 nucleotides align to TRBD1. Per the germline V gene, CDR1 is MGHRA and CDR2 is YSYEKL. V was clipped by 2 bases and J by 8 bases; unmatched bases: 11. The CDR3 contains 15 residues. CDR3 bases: TGCGCCAGCAGCCAATTACCAACCGACAGGGCGGAAGCTTTCTTT. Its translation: CASSQLPTDRAEAFF.

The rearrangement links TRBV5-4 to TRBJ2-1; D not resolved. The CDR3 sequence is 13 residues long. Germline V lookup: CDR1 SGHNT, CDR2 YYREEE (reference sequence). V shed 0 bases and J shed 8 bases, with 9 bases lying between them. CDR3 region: CASSLVAEDEQFF. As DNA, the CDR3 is TGTGCCAGCAGCTTGGTTGCGGAAGATGAGCAGTTCTTC. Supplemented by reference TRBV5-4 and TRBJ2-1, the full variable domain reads ETGVTQSPTHLIKTRGQQVTLRCSSQSGHNTVSWYQQALGQGPQFIFQYYREEENGRGNFPPRFSGLQFPNYSSELNVNALELDDSALYLCASSLVAEDEQFFGPGTRLTVL.

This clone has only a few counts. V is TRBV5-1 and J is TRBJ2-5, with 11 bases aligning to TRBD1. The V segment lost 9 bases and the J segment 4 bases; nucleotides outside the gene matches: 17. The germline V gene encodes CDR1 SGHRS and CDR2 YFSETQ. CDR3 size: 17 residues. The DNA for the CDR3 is TGCGCCAAGCGCCCTCTACAGAACGGGACAGGGGGAGAGACCCAGTACTTC. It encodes CAKRPLQNGTGGETQYF. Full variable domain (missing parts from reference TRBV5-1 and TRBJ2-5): KAGVTQTPRYLIKTRGQQVTLSCSPISGHRSVSWYQQTPGQGLQFLFEYFSETQRNKGNFPGRFSGRQFSNSRSEMNVSTLELGDSALYLCAKRPLQNGTGGETQYFGPGTRLLVL.

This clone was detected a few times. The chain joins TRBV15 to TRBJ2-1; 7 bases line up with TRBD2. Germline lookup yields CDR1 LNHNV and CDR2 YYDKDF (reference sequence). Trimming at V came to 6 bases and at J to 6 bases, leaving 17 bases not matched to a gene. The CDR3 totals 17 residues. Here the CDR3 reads CATSEWSGILVSNEQFF. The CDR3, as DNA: TGTGCCACCAGTGAATGGAGCGGGATCCTGGTTAGCAATGAGCAGTTCTTC.

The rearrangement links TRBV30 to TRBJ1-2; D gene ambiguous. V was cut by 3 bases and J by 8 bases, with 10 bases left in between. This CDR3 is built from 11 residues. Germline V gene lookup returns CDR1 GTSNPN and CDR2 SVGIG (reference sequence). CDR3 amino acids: CAWRFTGGYTF. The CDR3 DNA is TGTGCCTGGAGATTCACCGGGGGCTACACCTTC.

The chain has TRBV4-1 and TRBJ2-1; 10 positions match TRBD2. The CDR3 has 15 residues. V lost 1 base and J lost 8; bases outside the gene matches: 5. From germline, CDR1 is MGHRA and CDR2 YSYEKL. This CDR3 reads CASSQVGLAADEQFF. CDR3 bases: TGCGCCAGCAGCCAAGTAGGACTAGCGGCAGATGAGCAGTTCTTC.

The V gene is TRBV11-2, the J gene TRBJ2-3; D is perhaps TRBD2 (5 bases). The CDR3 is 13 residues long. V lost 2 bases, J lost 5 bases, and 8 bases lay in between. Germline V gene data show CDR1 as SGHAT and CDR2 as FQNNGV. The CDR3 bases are TGTGCCAGCAGCTTACAGGCGGGAGATACGCAGTATTTT. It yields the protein CASSLQAGDTQYF.

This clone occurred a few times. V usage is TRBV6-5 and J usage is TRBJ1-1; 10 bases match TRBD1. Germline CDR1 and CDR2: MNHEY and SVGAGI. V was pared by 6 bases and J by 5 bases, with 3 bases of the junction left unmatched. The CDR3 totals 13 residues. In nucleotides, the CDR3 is TGTGCCAGCAGATGGGGACAGGGGACTGAAGCTTTCTTT. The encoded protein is CASRWGQGTEAFF.

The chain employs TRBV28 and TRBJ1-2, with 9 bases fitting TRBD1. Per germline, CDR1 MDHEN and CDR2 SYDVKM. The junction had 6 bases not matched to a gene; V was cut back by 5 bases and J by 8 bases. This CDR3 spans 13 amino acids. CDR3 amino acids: CASSRQGVWGYTF. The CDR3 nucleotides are TGTGCCAGCAGTCGACAGGGGGTTTGGGGCTACACCTTC.

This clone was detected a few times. The CDR3 bases are TGTGCCAGCAGTGGCGTTAGGTTCGGAGTAAACATTCAGTACTTC. It encodes CASSGVRFGVNIQYF. The V and J genes are TRBV28 and TRBJ2-4; D gene ambiguous. CDR3 length: 15 amino acids. Between the trimmed V and J ends, which lost 5 bases and 6 bases, there was a span of 17 bases. Germline-derived CDR1 and CDR2 are MDHEN and SYDVKM.